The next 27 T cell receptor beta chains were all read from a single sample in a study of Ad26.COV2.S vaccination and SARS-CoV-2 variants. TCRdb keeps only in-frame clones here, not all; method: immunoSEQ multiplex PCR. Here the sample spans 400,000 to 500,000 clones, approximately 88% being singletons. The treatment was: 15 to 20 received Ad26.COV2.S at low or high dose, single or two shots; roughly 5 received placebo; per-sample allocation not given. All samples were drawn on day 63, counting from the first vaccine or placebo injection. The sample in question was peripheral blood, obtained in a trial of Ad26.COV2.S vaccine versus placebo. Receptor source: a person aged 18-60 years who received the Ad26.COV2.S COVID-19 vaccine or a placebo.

The CDR3 DNA reads as TGTGCCAGCAGCTTTTCGCAGGACTCGGGGACAGATACGCAGTATTTT. This translates into CASSFSQDSGTDTQYF. The chain joins TRBV5-4 to TRBJ2-3, with a tentative D call TRBD2 (5 bases). Germline CDR1 SGHNT, CDR2 YYREEE (reference sequence). The CDR3 totals 16 residues. V was pared by 2 bases and J by 3 bases, with 16 bases between.

CDR3 sequence (DNA): TGTGCCAGCAGCGCGATCCAGCCGACCTACGAGCAGTACTTC. Translation gives CASSAIQPTYEQYF. The chain links TRBV7-9 to TRBJ2-7; D is unclear. This CDR3 contains 14 residues. The V end was cut by 5 bases, the J end by 2 bases, with 13 bases between. Germline V gene sequence: CDR1 SEHNR, CDR2 FQNEAQ (reference sequence).

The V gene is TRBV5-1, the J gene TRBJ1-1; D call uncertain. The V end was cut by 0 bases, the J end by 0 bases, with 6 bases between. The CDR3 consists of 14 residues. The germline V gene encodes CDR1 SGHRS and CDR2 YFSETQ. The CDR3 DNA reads TGCGCCAGCAGCTTGGGACTGCTGAACACTGAAGCTTTCTTT. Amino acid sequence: CASSLGLLNTEAFF.

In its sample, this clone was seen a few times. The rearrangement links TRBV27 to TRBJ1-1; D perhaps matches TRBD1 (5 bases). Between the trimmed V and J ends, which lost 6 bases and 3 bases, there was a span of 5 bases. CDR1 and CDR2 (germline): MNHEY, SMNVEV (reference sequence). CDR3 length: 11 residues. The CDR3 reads CASRGDTEAFF. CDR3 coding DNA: TGTGCCAGCAGGGGGGACACTGAAGCTTTCTTT.

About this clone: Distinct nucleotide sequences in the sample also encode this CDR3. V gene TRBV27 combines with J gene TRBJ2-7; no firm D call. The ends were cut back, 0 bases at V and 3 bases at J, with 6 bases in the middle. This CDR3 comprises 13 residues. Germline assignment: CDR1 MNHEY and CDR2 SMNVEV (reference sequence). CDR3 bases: TGTGCCAGCAGTTTATCGGCAAGCTACGAGCAGTACTTC. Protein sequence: CASSLSASYEQYF.

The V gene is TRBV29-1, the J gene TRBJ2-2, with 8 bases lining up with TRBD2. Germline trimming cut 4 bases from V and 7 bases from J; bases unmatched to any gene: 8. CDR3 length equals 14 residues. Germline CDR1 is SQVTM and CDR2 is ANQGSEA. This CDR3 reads CSVAEAGAGGELFF. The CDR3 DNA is TGCAGCGTTGCCGAAGCGGGGGCGGGCGGGGAGCTGTTTTTT.

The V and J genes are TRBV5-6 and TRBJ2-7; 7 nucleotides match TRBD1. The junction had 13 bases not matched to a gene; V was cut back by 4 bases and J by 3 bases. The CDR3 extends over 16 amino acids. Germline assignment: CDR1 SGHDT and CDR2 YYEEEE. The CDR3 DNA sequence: TGTGCCAGCAGCGGACAACAGGGGCGAGGGGGCTACGAGCAGTACTTC. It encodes CASSGQQGRGGYEQYF.

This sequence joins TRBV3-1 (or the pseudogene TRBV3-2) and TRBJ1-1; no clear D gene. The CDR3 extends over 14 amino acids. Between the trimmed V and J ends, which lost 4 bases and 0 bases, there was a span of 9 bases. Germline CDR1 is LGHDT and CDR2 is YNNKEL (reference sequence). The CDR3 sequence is CASSRQPVNTEAFF. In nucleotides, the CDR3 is TGTGCCAGCAGCCGTCAGCCAGTGAACACTGAAGCTTTCTTT.

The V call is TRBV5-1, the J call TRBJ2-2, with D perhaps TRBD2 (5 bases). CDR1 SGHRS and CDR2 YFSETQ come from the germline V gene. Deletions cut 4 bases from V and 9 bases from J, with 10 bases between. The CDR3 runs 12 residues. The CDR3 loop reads CASSPDSRELFF. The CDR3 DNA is TGCGCCAGCAGCCCGGACTCCCGGGAGCTGTTTTTT. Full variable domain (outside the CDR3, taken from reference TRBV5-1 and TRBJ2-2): KAGVTQTPRYLIKTRGQQVTLSCSPISGHRSVSWYQQTPGQGLQFLFEYFSETQRNKGNFPGRFSGRQFSNSRSEMNVSTLELGDSALYLCASSPDSRELFFGEGSRLTVL.

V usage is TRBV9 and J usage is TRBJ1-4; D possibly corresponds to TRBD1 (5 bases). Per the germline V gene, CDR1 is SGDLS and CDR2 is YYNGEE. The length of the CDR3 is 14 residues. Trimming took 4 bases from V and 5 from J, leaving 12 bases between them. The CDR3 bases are TGTGCCAGCAGCACCACCGGGGCGAATGAAAAACTGTTTTTT. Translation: CASSTTGANEKLFF. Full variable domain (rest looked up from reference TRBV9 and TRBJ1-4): DSGVTQTPKHLITATGQRVTLRCSPRSGDLSVYWYQQSLDQGLQFLIQYYNGEERAKGNILERFSAQQFPDLHSELNLSSLELGDSALYFCASSTTGANEKLFFGSGTQLSVL.

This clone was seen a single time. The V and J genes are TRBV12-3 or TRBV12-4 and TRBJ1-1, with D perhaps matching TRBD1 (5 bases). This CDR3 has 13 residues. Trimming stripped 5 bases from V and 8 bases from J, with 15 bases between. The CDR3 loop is CASSIAGLSEAFF. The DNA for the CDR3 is TGTGCCAGCAGTATCGCAGGGCTCTCCGAAGCTTTCTTT.

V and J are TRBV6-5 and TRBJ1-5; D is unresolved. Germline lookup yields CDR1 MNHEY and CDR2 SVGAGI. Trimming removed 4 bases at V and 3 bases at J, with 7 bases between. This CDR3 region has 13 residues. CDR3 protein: CASSLDINQPQHF. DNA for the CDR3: TGTGCCAGCAGTTTAGACATCAATCAGCCCCAGCATTTT.

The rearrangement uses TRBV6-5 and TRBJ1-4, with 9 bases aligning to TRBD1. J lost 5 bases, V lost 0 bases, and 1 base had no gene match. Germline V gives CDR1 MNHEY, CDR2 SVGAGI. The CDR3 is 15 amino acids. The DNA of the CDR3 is TGTGCCAGCAGTTACTCGGGGACAGGGAATGAAAAACTGTTTTTT. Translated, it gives CASSYSGTGNEKLFF.

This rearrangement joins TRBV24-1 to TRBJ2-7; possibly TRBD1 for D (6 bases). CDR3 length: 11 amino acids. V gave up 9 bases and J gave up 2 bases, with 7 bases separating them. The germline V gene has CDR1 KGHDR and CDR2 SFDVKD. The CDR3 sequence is CATWTAYEQYF. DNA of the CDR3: TGTGCCACCTGGACAGCCTACGAGCAGTACTTC.

In DNA, the CDR3 is TGTGCCAGCAGCCAATTGGACAGGGACTACCAATACGGCTACACCTTC. It is translated as CASSQLDRDYQYGYTF. The chain uses TRBV3-1 (or the pseudogene TRBV3-2) and TRBJ1-2; 8 bases line up with TRBD1. The V gene's germline CDR1 is LGHDT and CDR2 YNNKEL (reference sequence). V trimming: 2 bases; J trimming: 8 bases; junction bases outside the gene matches: 13. This CDR3 is built from 16 residues.

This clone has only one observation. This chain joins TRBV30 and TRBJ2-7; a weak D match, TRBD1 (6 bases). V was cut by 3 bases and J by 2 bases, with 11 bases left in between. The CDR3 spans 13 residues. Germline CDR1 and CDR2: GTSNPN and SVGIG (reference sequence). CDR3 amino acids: CAWSHRAPYEQYF. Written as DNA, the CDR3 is TGTGCCTGGAGCCACAGGGCACCCTACGAGCAGTACTTC.

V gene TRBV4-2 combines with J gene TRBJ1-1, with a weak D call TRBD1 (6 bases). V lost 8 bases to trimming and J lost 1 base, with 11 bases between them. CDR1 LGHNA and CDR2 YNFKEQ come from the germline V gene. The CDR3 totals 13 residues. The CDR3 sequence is CASSQGRNTEAFF. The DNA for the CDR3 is TGTGCCAGCTCCCAGGGGCGGAACACTGAAGCTTTCTTT.

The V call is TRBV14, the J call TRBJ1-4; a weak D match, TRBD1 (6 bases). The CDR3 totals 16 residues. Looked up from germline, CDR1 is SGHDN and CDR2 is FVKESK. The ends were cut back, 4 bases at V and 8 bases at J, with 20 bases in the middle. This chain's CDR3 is CASSPRGGGGYEKLFF. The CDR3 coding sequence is TGTGCCAGCAGCCCCAGGGGCGGCGGGGGGTACGAAAAACTGTTTTTT.

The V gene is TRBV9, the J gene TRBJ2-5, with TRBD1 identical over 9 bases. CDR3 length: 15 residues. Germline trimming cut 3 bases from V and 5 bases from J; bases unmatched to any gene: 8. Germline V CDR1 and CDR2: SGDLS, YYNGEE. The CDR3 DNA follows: TGTGCCAGCAGCGCCGGGACAGGGCTTTGGGAGACCCAGTACTTC. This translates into CASSAGTGLWETQYF.

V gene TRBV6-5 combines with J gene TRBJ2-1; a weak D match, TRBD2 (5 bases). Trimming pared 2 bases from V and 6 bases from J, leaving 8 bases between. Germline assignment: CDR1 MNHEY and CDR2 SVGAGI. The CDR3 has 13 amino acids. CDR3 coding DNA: TGTGCCAGCAGTTACGGAGGATTCAATGAGCAGTTCTTC. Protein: CASSYGGFNEQFF.

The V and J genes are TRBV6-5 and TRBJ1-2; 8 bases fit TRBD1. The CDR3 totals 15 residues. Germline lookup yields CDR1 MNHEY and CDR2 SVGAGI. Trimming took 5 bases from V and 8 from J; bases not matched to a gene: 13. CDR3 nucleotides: TGTGCCAGCAGTCCTCCGGACAGGGCGGTGCGGGGCTACACCTTC. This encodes CASSPPDRAVRGYTF.

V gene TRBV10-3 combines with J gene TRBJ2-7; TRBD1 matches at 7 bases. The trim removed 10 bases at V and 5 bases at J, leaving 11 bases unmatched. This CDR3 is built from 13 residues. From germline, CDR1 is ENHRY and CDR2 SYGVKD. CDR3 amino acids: CATWTGRVNEQYF. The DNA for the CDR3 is TGTGCCACCTGGACAGGTCGAGTAAACGAGCAGTACTTC.

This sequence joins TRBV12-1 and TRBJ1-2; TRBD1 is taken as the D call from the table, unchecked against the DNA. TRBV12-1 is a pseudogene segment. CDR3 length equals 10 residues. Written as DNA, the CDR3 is TGTGCCAGCAGCTTCGCAGGGTGTACCTTC. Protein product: CASSFAGCTF.

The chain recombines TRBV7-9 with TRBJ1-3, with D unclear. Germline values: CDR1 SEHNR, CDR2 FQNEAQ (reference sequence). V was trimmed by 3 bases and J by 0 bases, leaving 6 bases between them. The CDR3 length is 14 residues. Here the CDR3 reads CASSFEVSGNTIYF. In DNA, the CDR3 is TGTGCCAGCAGCTTCGAGGTCTCTGGAAACACCATATATTTT.

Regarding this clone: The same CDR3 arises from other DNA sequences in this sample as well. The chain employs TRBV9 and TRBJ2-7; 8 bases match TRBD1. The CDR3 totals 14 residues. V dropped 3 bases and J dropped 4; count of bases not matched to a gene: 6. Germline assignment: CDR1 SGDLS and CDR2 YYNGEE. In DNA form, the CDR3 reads TGTGCCAGCAGCGCAGGACAGGGCGGGTACGAGCAGTACTTC. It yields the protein CASSAGQGGYEQYF.

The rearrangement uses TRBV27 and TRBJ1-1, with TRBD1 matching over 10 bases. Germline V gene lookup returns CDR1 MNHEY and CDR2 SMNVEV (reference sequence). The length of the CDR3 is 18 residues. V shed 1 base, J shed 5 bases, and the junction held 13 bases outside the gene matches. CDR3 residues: CASSLLFSLRDRGTEAFF. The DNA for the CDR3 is TGTGCCAGCAGTTTATTGTTTTCCCTTCGGGACAGGGGAACTGAAGCTTTCTTT.

Here the CDR3 reads CASSVIHSGPRGVYGYTF. In DNA form, the CDR3 reads TGTGCCAGCAGCGTAATCCACTCCGGGCCCAGGGGAGTTTATGGCTACACCTTC. J is TRBJ1-2 and V is TRBV5-6; D is possibly TRBD1 (6 bases). The ends were cut back, 4 bases at V and 5 bases at J, with 27 bases in the middle. From germline, CDR1 is SGHDT and CDR2 YYEEEE. CDR3 length equals 18 residues.